One sample yielded the 23 T cell receptor beta chains listed below, sequenced in a study of CD8 T cells in ankylosing spondylitis. TCRdb recomputed calls from the 5' RACE reads with MiXCR, one row per CDR3 protein. The sample consists of 150,000 to 200,000 distinct CDR3 sequences, roughly 10% of them appearing once. The material sequenced was blood, either unsorted or a sorted T cell fraction (not recorded which). These receptors came from a male donor with ankylosing spondylitis or in good health (not recorded which).

The J gene is TRBJ2-1, the V gene TRBV11-2; D uncertain. Germline V gene data show CDR1 as SGHAT and CDR2 as FQNNGV. The ends were cut back, 1 base at V and 6 bases at J, with 13 bases in the middle. This CDR3 is 15 amino acids long. The CDR3 sequence is CASSLVLWQSNEQFF. In nucleotides, the CDR3 is TGTGCCAGCAGCTTAGTTCTGTGGCAGTCCAATGAGCAGTTCTTC. The full variable domain, its missing parts supplied by reference TRBV11-2 and TRBJ2-1, is EAGVAQSPRYKIIEKRQSVAFWCNPISGHATLYWYQQILGQGPKLLIQFQNNGVVDDSQLPKDRFSAERLKGVDSTLKIQPAKLEDSAVYLCASSLVLWQSNEQFFGPGTRLTVL.

This clonotype was detected many times. The gene calls are TRBV30 and TRBJ1-2; tentatively, D is TRBD1 (5 bases). V was shortened by 2 bases and J by 3 bases, with 13 bases between the two germline ends. Germline-derived CDR1 and CDR2 are GTSNPN and SVGIG (reference sequence). The CDR3 is 14 amino acids. CDR3 DNA: TGTGCCTGGAGTAACCAGGGCAGGCACTATGGCTACACCTTC. Protein product: CAWSNQGRHYGYTF. The variable domain in full, completed from reference TRBV30 and TRBJ1-2, reads SQTIHQWPATLVQPVGSPLSLECTVEGTSNPNLYWYRQAAGRGLQLLFYSVGIGQISSEVPQNLSASRPQDRQFILSSKKLLLSDSGFYLCAWSNQGRHYGYTFGSGTRLTVV.

V is TRBV20-1 and J is TRBJ2-7; D is perhaps TRBD1 or TRBD2 (5 bases each). The CDR3 sequence is 14 residues long. Germline V CDR1 and CDR2: DFQATT, SNEGSKA (reference sequence). Trimming cost V 2 bases and J 2 bases, with 13 bases left between them. CDR3 sequence (DNA): TGCAGTGCTAGACTCCGGGGCTATACCTACGAGCAGTACTTC. Its translation is CSARLRGYTYEQYF.

The J gene is TRBJ2-2, the V gene TRBV2; TRBD1 aligns across 9 bases. V shed 4 bases and J 4 bases; nucleotides not matched to a gene: 1. Per the germline V gene, CDR1 is SNHLY and CDR2 is FYNNEI. The CDR3 runs to 14 residues. The CDR3 DNA reads TGTGCCAGCAGTGTGACAGGGGGCACCGGGGAGCTGTTTTTT. Translation: CASSVTGGTGELFF.

V gene TRBV11-2 combines with J gene TRBJ1-1; the match to TRBD1 covers 10 bases. CDR3 length: 18 amino acids. Germline CDR1 SGHAT, CDR2 FQNNGV. V was pared by 5 bases and J by 0 bases, with 12 bases of the junction left unmatched. The CDR3 region is CASSPTFPGQGLNTEAFF. In DNA form, the CDR3 reads TGTGCCAGCAGCCCAACATTTCCGGGACAGGGGTTGAACACTGAAGCTTTCTTT.

This clonotype was counted ten times or more. The chain couples TRBV5-1 to TRBJ1-4; D call uncertain. V was cut by 9 bases and J by 15 bases, with 12 bases left in between. Germline CDR1 reads SGHRS; CDR2 reads YFSETQ. The CDR3 spans 9 residues. CDR3 loop: CATTDGLFF. CDR3 sequence (DNA): TGCGCCACCACGGATGGGTTGTTTTTT.

At least ten counts were recorded for this clonotype. The chain combines TRBV6-5 with TRBJ2-1; no firm D call. V shed 0 bases and J shed 0 bases, with 18 bases lying between them. The CDR3 contains 19 residues. Germline values: CDR1 MNHEY, CDR2 SVGAGI. CDR3 sequence reads: CASSYSVLTTLSSYNEQFF. In DNA form, the CDR3 reads TGTGCCAGCAGTTACTCGGTATTGACAACGCTAAGCTCCTACAATGAGCAGTTCTTC.

The chain recombines TRBV6-1 with TRBJ2-2; 8 nucleotides match TRBD1. This CDR3 has 17 residues. CDR1 is MNHNS, CDR2 SASEGT, per germline. The J segment lost 1 base and the V segment lost 5 bases, leaving 9 bases of the junction unmatched. The chain's CDR3 is CASSPAEGTGNTGELFF. CDR3 coding DNA: TGTGCCAGCAGTCCCGCAGAGGGGACAGGGAACACCGGGGAGCTGTTTTTT.

The table lists this clonotype with a few counts. The rearrangement uses TRBV20-1 and TRBJ1-2, with 9 bases fitting TRBD1. V lost 5 bases, J lost 4 bases, and 26 bases stayed unmatched. This CDR3 has 20 amino acids. Germline V gene data show CDR1 as DFQATT and CDR2 as SNEGSKA (reference sequence). This CDR3 reads CSARNIPQEGQGSSTYGYTF. Here the CDR3 DNA reads TGCAGTGCTCGAAACATACCCCAAGAGGGACAGGGTTCTAGCACCTATGGCTACACCTTC.

This clonotype was seen only a few times. The V gene is TRBV2, the J gene TRBJ2-3; D tentatively fits TRBD1 or TRBD2 (5 bases each). Germline V CDR1 and CDR2: SNHLY, FYNNEI. V was clipped by 4 bases and J by 7 bases, with 18 bases between them. This CDR3 comprises 15 residues. Written as DNA, the CDR3 is TGTGCCAGCAGTGCCCAGGGACCCAGTTCAAATACGCAGTATTTT. Translating gives CASSAQGPSSNTQYF.

CDR3 sequence reads: CASSFGSSGDSYEQYF. Here the CDR3 DNA reads TGTGCCAGCAGCTTTGGGTCTAGCGGAGATTCCTACGAGCAGTACTTC. The V gene is TRBV7-2, the J gene TRBJ2-7; 7 positions match TRBD2. CDR3 size: 16 residues. Germline V gene data show CDR1 as SGHTA and CDR2 as FQGNSA. Germline trimming cut 3 bases from V and 1 base from J; bases unmatched to any gene: 9.

This clonotype was recorded many times. The J gene is TRBJ1-1, the V gene TRBV3-1; D remains unclear. The CDR3 is 12 residues long. Germline V gene data show CDR1 as LGHDT and CDR2 as YNNKEL (reference sequence). The V and J ends lost 7 bases and 1 base respectively, with 7 bases between them. The CDR3 DNA reads TGTGCCAGCACCCTCGAGAACACTGAAGCTTTCTTT. It yields the protein CASTLENTEAFF.

CDR3 bases: TGCGCCAGCAGCCGGGACAGGGCAGAGACCCAGTACTTC. It codes for CASSRDRAETQYF. The rearrangement uses TRBV5-1 and TRBJ2-5; 9 nucleotides line up with TRBD1. V shed 4 bases, J shed 4 bases, and the junction held 2 bases outside the gene matches. This CDR3 region has 13 residues. Germline CDR1 is SGHRS and CDR2 is YFSETQ.

A few counts support this clonotype. The gene calls are TRBV7-9 and TRBJ2-7; D gene uncertain. Per the germline V gene, CDR1 is SEHNR and CDR2 is FQNEAQ (reference sequence). This CDR3 contains 14 residues. The V gene lost 1 base and the J gene lost 2 bases, with 9 bases spanning the gap. The CDR3 sequence is CASSLGNAPYEQYF. In nucleotides, the CDR3 is TGTGCCAGCAGCTTAGGCAATGCCCCCTACGAGCAGTACTTC.

Ten or more counts support this clonotype. The V gene is TRBV4-1, the J gene TRBJ2-7; D is perhaps TRBD2 (5 bases). V shed 0 bases and J shed 0 bases, with 12 bases lying between them. There are 16 residues in the CDR3. Germline CDR1 is MGHRA and CDR2 is YSYEKL. CDR3 in amino acids: CASSQDRTGDSYEQYF. The CDR3, as DNA: TGCGCCAGCAGCCAAGATCGCACCGGGGACTCCTACGAGCAGTACTTC.

In its sample, this clonotype was seen a few times. The rearrangement links TRBV30 to TRBJ2-7; 8 nucleotides align to TRBD1. This CDR3 has 15 amino acids. V dropped 1 base and J dropped 3; count of bases not matched to a gene: 8. Germline CDR1 reads GTSNPN; CDR2 reads SVGIG (reference sequence). CDR3 in amino acids: CAWSDSWTGSYEQYF. The CDR3 DNA reads as TGTGCCTGGAGTGATAGCTGGACAGGGAGCTACGAGCAGTACTTC. Full variable domain (remainder filled in from reference TRBV30 and TRBJ2-7): SQTIHQWPATLVQPVGSPLSLECTVEGTSNPNLYWYRQAAGRGLQLLFYSVGIGQISSEVPQNLSASRPQDRQFILSSKKLLLSDSGFYLCAWSDSWTGSYEQYFGPGTRLTVT.

This clonotype was counted a few times. This chain links TRBV12-3 or TRBV12-4 with TRBJ1-1; D unresolved. This CDR3 region has 14 residues. Trimming took off 3 bases at V and 1 base at J, with 9 bases between the two ends. DNA of the CDR3: TGTGCCAGCAGTTTCGATAGGTCGAACACTGAAGCTTTCTTT. This encodes CASSFDRSNTEAFF.

The genes are TRBV14 and TRBJ2-1, with 9 nucleotides matching TRBD2. CDR1 is SGHDN, CDR2 FVKESK, per germline. The J segment lost 8 bases and the V segment lost 1 base, leaving 9 bases of the junction unmatched. This CDR3 contains 16 residues. In nucleotides, the CDR3 is TGTGCCAGCAGCCAAGTGGGGCTAGCGGGATTCGATGAGCAGTTCTTC. Its translation is CASSQVGLAGFDEQFF.

This clonotype appeared many times. The gene calls are TRBV7-2 and TRBJ2-7; TRBD2 matches at 12 bases. The CDR3 extends over 15 amino acids. After removal of 5 bases from V and 2 bases from J, the junction contained 4 bases not matched to a gene. CDR1 and CDR2 (germline): SGHTA, FQGNSA. CDR3 region: CASSPRTSGTYEQYF. The CDR3 DNA sequence: TGTGCCAGCAGCCCTCGGACTAGCGGGACCTACGAGCAGTACTTC.

This clonotype showed up just a few times. The chain employs TRBV30 and TRBJ2-4; D remains ambiguous. CDR3 length: 13 residues. Germline V CDR1 and CDR2: GTSNPN, SVGIG (reference sequence). V lost 1 base and J 5 bases, leaving 9 bases between the germline ends. The CDR3 loop is CAWSGAGENIQYF. In nucleotides, the CDR3 is TGTGCCTGGAGTGGGGCTGGCGAAAACATTCAGTACTTC.

This clonotype occurred a few times. As DNA, the CDR3 is TGCGCCAGCAGCCTTTACCGGGACAGGGGAGCTTTCTTT. This encodes CASSLYRDRGAFF. The rearrangement joins TRBV5-1 to TRBJ1-1; 10 bases line up with TRBD1. V gave up 4 bases and J gave up 10 bases; unmatched junction bases: 7. This CDR3 spans 13 amino acids. Germline values: CDR1 SGHRS, CDR2 YFSETQ.

This clonotype was observed many times. The V call is TRBV29-1, the J call TRBJ1-2; D is undetermined. The V end lost 2 bases, the J end lost 8 bases, and 12 bases lay between the germline ends. Germline assignment: CDR1 SQVTM and CDR2 ANQGSEA. The CDR3 runs 12 residues. As DNA, the CDR3 is TGCAGCGTTGAAAGTTTGGGGTACGGCTACACCTTC. It translates to CSVESLGYGYTF.

This clonotype was picked up many times. The chain recombines TRBV7-2 with TRBJ1-1; D call uncertain. Trimming pared 1 base from V and 0 bases from J, leaving 0 bases between. This CDR3 is 12 amino acids long. Germline-derived CDR1 and CDR2 are SGHTA and FQGNSA. In DNA form, the CDR3 reads TGTGCCAGCAGCTTAGTGAACACTGAAGCTTTCTTT. Amino acid sequence: CASSLVNTEAFF.